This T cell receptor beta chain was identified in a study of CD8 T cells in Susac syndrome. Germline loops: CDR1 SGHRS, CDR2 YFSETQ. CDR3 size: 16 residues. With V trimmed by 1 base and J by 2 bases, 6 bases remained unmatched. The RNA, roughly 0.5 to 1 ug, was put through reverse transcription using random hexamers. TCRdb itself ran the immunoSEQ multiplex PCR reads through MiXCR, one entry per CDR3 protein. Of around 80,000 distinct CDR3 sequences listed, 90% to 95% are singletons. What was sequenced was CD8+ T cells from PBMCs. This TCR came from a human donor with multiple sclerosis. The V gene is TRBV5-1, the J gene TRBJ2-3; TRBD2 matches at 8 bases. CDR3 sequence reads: CASSLLVTSDTDTQYF. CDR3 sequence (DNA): TGCGCCAGCAGCTTGTTGGTGACTAGCGACACAGATACGCAGTATTTT. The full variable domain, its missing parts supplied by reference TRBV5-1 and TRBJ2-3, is KAGVTQTPRYLIKTRGQQVTLSCSPISGHRSVSWYQQTPGQGLQFLFEYFSETQRNKGNFPGRFSGRQFSNSRSEMNVSTLELGDSALYLCASSLLVTSDTDTQYFGPGTRLTVL.